What follows are 26 T cell receptor beta chains derived from one specimen sequenced in a study of T cells after yellow fever vaccination (dated by TCRdb to between 2018 and 2021). The library was generated by 5' RACE. TCRdb shows the sequencer as Illumina HiSeq 2500. The public reads were run again by TCRdb, first through fastp at Q25 and then through MiXCR, and only productive beta chains were kept. Duplicate CDR3 protein sequences are folded into a single record with the most common DNA and genes. Within this sample are roughly 120,000 distinct CDR3 sequences, with nearly 7.5% of them counted one time only. The ten largest make up 2.5% of the sample. The sample's treatment or condition label, decoded: live attenuated yellow fever vaccine strain. The specimen comprised CD4+ T cells sorted from PBMCs, sampled 10 to 11 days after the first yellow fever vaccination. The source is a man aged 18 to 29 who received the YFV17D yellow fever vaccine.

This clonotype was seen a few times. The chain has TRBV18 and TRBJ1-5; maybe TRBD1 (6 bases). V was shortened by 2 bases and J by 6 bases, with 11 bases between the two germline ends. CDR1 is KGHSH, CDR2 LQKENI, per germline. This CDR3 region has 14 residues. The CDR3 spells CASSPNKGGQPQHF. CDR3 nucleotides: TGTGCCAGCTCACCAAACAAGGGGGGTCAGCCCCAGCATTTT.

This clonotype was counted ten times or more. The J gene is TRBJ1-3, the V gene TRBV4-3; D gene uncertain. Looked up from germline, CDR1 is LGHNA and CDR2 is YSLEER. V lost 0 bases, J lost 8 bases, and 11 bases lay in between. The CDR3 covers 14 residues. The CDR3 here is CASSQELAGDTIYF. The CDR3 region has the DNA TGCGCCAGCAGCCAAGAGCTCGCCGGGGACACCATATATTTT.

This clonotype occurred many times. V and J are TRBV20-1 and TRBJ2-3; D is unclear. The CDR3 runs 12 residues. Germline V gene data show CDR1 as DFQATT and CDR2 as SNEGSKA (reference sequence). V lost 3 bases and J 5 bases, leaving 9 bases between the germline ends. CDR3: CSASTSGDTQYF. The CDR3, as DNA: TGCAGTGCTAGTACGTCGGGAGATACGCAGTATTTT.

Ten or more counts support this clonotype. The chain links TRBV29-1 to TRBJ1-3; D is ambiguous. CDR3 length: 12 residues. The V gene lost 7 bases and the J gene lost 1 base, with 8 bases spanning the gap. Germline CDR1 SQVTM, CDR2 ANQGSEA. The DNA for the CDR3 is TGCAGCGCTAGACGGTCTGGAAACACCATATATTTT. It specifies CSARRSGNTIYF.

In this sample, this clonotype turned up many times. The chain uses TRBV7-9 and TRBJ2-2; D gene uncertain. This CDR3 comprises 15 residues. V lost 2 bases to trimming and J lost 0 bases, with 7 bases between them. Germline CDR1 and CDR2: SEHNR and FQNEAQ (reference sequence). The CDR3 sequence is CASSLRQANTGELFF. The CDR3 nucleotides read TGTGCCAGCAGCTTAAGACAAGCGAACACCGGGGAGCTGTTTTTT.

As regards this clonotype: A much larger clone is a single base away; this may be a read error. The rearrangement uses TRBV7-2 and TRBJ1-5; 12 bases fit TRBD1. CDR1 SGHTA and CDR2 FQGNSA come from the germline V gene. V gave up 5 bases and J gave up 10 bases; unmatched junction bases: 9. This CDR3 is 15 amino acids long. The CDR3 loop is CASSPGTGGGHPQHF. The CDR3 bases are TGTGCCAGCAGCCCAGGGACAGGGGGCGGTCATCCCCAGCATTTT.

This clonotype was observed at least ten times. This chain connects TRBV5-4 to TRBJ1-1; D is unresolved. The V end was cut by 0 bases, the J end by 1 base, with 10 bases between. This CDR3 is built from 15 residues. CDR1 is SGHNT, CDR2 YYREEE, per germline (reference sequence). The CDR3 DNA reads TGTGCCAGCAGCTTGGAGGTGTGGGAGAACACTGAAGCTTTCTTT. Its translation is CASSLEVWENTEAFF. Variable domain in full (rest from reference TRBV5-4 and TRBJ1-1): ETGVTQSPTHLIKTRGQQVTLRCSSQSGHNTVSWYQQALGQGPQFIFQYYREEENGRGNFPPRFSGLQFPNYSSELNVNALELDDSALYLCASSLEVWENTEAFFGQGTRLTVV.

This clonotype has just a few counts. The gene calls are TRBV9 and TRBJ2-5; unclear D gene. Germline CDR1 and CDR2: SGDLS and YYNGEE. Deletions cut 2 bases from V and 1 base from J, with 9 bases between. There are 14 residues in the CDR3. CDR3 amino acids: CASSVHGRQETQYF. The CDR3 bases are TGTGCCAGCAGCGTGCACGGCCGCCAAGAGACCCAGTACTTC.

This clonotype has more than one count but fewer than ten. V gene TRBV18 combines with J gene TRBJ2-7, with a possible D match to TRBD2 (5 bases). Germline CDR1 KGHSH, CDR2 LQKENI. This CDR3 has 14 amino acids. With 2 bases removed from V and 2 bases from J, the gap between germline ends came to 10 bases. The CDR3 is CASSPGPGTYEQYV. The CDR3 DNA sequence: TGTGCCAGCTCACCAGGTCCGGGGACCTACGAGCAGTACGTC.

In its sample, this clonotype was seen many times. CDR3 sequence reads: CATSRPWDRGVSPLHF. The CDR3 DNA sequence: TGTGCCACCAGCAGACCGTGGGACAGGGGCGTTTCACCCCTCCACTTT. This chain connects TRBV15 to TRBJ1-6; 10 nucleotides match TRBD1. With V trimmed by 2 bases and J by 9 bases, 7 bases remained unmatched. From germline, CDR1 is LNHNV and CDR2 YYDKDF (reference sequence). This CDR3 comprises 16 residues.

Many counts were recorded for this clonotype. CDR3 bases: TGCGCCAGCAGCCAACCGAGGGGAGGGGGCGAGACCCAGTACTTC. It encodes CASSQPRGGGETQYF. The V and J genes are TRBV4-1 and TRBJ2-5; the D gene could be TRBD1 or TRBD2 (7 bases each). Trimming took off 2 bases at V and 5 bases at J, with 15 bases between the two ends. CDR1 is MGHRA, CDR2 YSYEKL, per germline. This CDR3 is built from 15 residues.

This clonotype was detected many times. J is TRBJ2-2 and V is TRBV27, with 8 bases fitting TRBD2. In germline, CDR1 is MNHEY, CDR2 SMNVEV (reference sequence). The CDR3 spans 13 residues. Trimming cost V 7 bases and J 4 bases; bases outside gene matches: 2. CDR3 residues: CASKRGGTGELFF. The CDR3 nucleotides are TGTGCCAGCAAACGGGGGGGCACCGGGGAGCTGTTTTTT.

This chain connects TRBV7-2 to TRBJ1-6, with D uncertain. Trimming removed 2 bases from V and 9 bases from J, with 17 bases in between. Germline CDR1 is SGHTA and CDR2 is FQGNSA. The CDR3 is made up of 16 amino acids. Here the CDR3 reads CASSLLSPAGGSPLHF. CDR3 bases: TGTGCCAGCAGCTTACTGTCCCCAGCCGGTGGTTCACCCCTCCACTTT.

This clonotype was seen at least ten times. This rearrangement joins TRBV7-2 to TRBJ2-5; 9 nucleotides align to TRBD2. There are 11 residues in the CDR3. Germline CDR1 reads SGHTA; CDR2 reads FQGNSA. V lost 5 bases, J lost 10 bases, and 2 bases stayed unmatched. CDR3 amino acids: CASSAGGIQYF. In DNA form, the CDR3 reads TGTGCCAGCAGCGCGGGAGGGATCCAGTACTTC.

This clonotype was recorded many times. This rearrangement joins TRBV6-2 or TRBV6-3 to TRBJ1-1; possibly TRBD1 for D (6 bases). Trimming removed 6 bases at V and 1 base at J, with 9 bases between. The CDR3 extends over 13 amino acids. The germline V gene has CDR1 MNHEY and CDR2 SVGEGT. The CDR3 DNA sequence: TGTGCCAGCAGCATGGACAGGAACACTGAAGCTTTCTTT. This translates into CASSMDRNTEAFF.

This clonotype has at least ten counts. This CDR3 reads CASSSRTGRAGELFF. The DNA of the CDR3 is TGTGCCAGCAGCTCCAGGACAGGGAGAGCTGGGGAGCTGTTTTTT. The chain joins TRBV7-2 to TRBJ2-2, with 8 bases matching TRBD1. Unmatched junction bases numbered 9, after V lost 4 bases and J lost 8 bases. Germline CDR1 SGHTA, CDR2 FQGNSA. The CDR3 length is 15 residues.

This clonotype was recorded many times. This chain joins TRBV4-3 and TRBJ1-2, with D perhaps matching TRBD1 (5 bases). V gave up 0 bases and J gave up 4 bases, with 9 bases separating them. This CDR3 contains 14 residues. The germline CDR1 and CDR2 sequences are LGHNA and YSLEER. The CDR3 nucleotides read TGCGCCAGCAGCCAAGATAGGGGAAGCTATGGCTACACCTTC. Its translation is CASSQDRGSYGYTF.

This rearrangement joins TRBV20-1 to TRBJ2-7; no clear D. From germline, CDR1 is DFQATT and CDR2 SNEGSKA (reference sequence). The CDR3 extends over 12 amino acids. Trimming pared 3 bases from V and 6 bases from J, leaving 12 bases between. CDR3 residues: CSASCQAGEQYV. The CDR3 bases are TGCAGTGCTAGCTGTCAAGCCGGCGAGCAGTACGTC.

This clonotype was seen repeatedly, ten times or more. The V call is TRBV18, the J call TRBJ1-6, with D possibly being TRBD1 (6 bases). Germline assignment: CDR1 KGHSH and CDR2 LQKENI. Trimming pared 3 bases from V and 7 bases from J, leaving 16 bases between. CDR3 length equals 16 residues. The CDR3 is CASSPSQTGKNSPLHF. The CDR3 nucleotides read TGTGCCAGCTCACCCTCTCAGACAGGCAAGAATTCACCCCTCCACTTT. Using reference TRBV18 and TRBJ1-6 for the parts outside the CDR3, the full variable domain is NAGVMQNPRHLVRRRGQEARLRCSPMKGHSHVYWYRQLPEEGLKFMVYLQKENIIDESGMPKERFSAEFPKEGPSILRIQQVVRGDSAAYFCASSPSQTGKNSPLHFGNGTRLTVT.

This clonotype was counted many times. The chain couples TRBV20-1 to TRBJ2-7; D tentatively fits TRBD1 or TRBD2 (5 bases each). CDR3 length: 14 residues. Trimming took off 5 bases at V and 4 bases at J, with 18 bases between the two ends. The V gene's germline CDR1 is DFQATT and CDR2 SNEGSKA (reference sequence). As DNA, the CDR3 is TGCAGTGCTGCTCCGGGACGGGGAACTTACGAGCAGTACGTC. It yields the protein CSAAPGRGTYEQYV.

This clonotype has ten or more counts. J is TRBJ2-2 and V is TRBV20-1; tentative D call: TRBD1 (5 bases). CDR1 DFQATT and CDR2 SNEGSKA come from the germline V gene (reference sequence). Trimming left V 0 bases short and J 5 bases short, with 16 bases between. The CDR3 spans 16 residues. The CDR3 nucleotides are TGCAGTGCTAGAGATCGAGTTCTGGCAGGGACCGGGGAGCTGTTTTTT. Translation: CSARDRVLAGTGELFF.

Many counts were recorded for this clonotype. The chain recombines TRBV5-1 with TRBJ2-4; maybe TRBD1 (6 bases). V was pared by 4 bases and J by 6 bases, with 14 bases between. Germline V CDR1 and CDR2: SGHRS, YFSETQ. This CDR3 is built from 14 residues. The CDR3 loop reads CASSPGQLLNIQYF. The CDR3, as DNA: TGCGCCAGCAGCCCCGGACAGTTACTAAACATTCAGTACTTC.

Many counts were recorded for this clonotype. The CDR3 DNA reads TGTGCCAGCAGCCCCCGACTAGCGGGGTCCGGGGACGAGCAGTACTTC. Its translation is CASSPRLAGSGDEQYF. The chain links TRBV7-2 to TRBJ2-7; 11 positions agree with TRBD2. The germline gives CDR1 SGHTA, CDR2 FQGNSA. This CDR3 region has 16 residues. V lost 5 bases and J lost 5; bases outside the gene matches: 11.

This chain links TRBV11-2 with TRBJ2-6; TRBD1 agrees at 10 bases. J was trimmed by 4 bases and V by 11 bases; bases with no gene match: 8. The CDR3 has 15 residues. From germline, CDR1 is SGHAT and CDR2 FQNNGV. The CDR3 bases are TGTGCCTGGACAGGGGGGGCGTCCGGGGCCAACGTCCTGACTTTC. This codes for CAWTGGASGANVLTF.

The table lists this clonotype with a few counts. V usage is TRBV5-1 and J usage is TRBJ2-7, with 7 nucleotides matching TRBD1. This CDR3 has 15 residues. With V trimmed by 2 bases and J by 2 bases, 7 bases remained unmatched. The germline V gene encodes CDR1 SGHRS and CDR2 YFSETQ. The CDR3 spells CASSLGPGQTYEQYF. DNA for the CDR3: TGCGCCAGCAGCTTAGGTCCGGGACAGACCTACGAGCAGTACTTC.

This clonotype has a count of ten or more. The chain couples TRBV5-1 to TRBJ2-3; D may be TRBD1 (5 bases). Trimming took off 7 bases at V and 2 bases at J, with 17 bases between the two ends. CDR1 and CDR2 (germline): SGHRS, YFSETQ. The CDR3 has 15 residues. The CDR3 reads CASQDVQGSTDTQYF. Written as DNA, the CDR3 is TGCGCCAGCCAGGATGTTCAGGGCTCCACAGATACGCAGTATTTT.